The clone carrying this T cell receptor (beta chain) was counted between two and nine times. Its matching antigen is unknown. The sample contains more than one DNA sequence encoding this CDR3. This entry belongs to a study of early stage breast cancer tumors. TCRdb's copy holds only in-frame clones and misses some; the assay was immunoSEQ multiplex PCR. The data show 6,500 or so clones, around 69% seen once. Study findings and constraints: Compared with adjacent normal breast, tumors showed around 2.7-fold denser, more clonal T cells.

The receptor was derived from a person in their fifties with breast cancer. The sample was normal breast tissue next to the tumor.

CDR3 bases: TGTGCCAGCTCACCGGGAACGGAACAAGAGACCCAGTACTTC. Amino acids: CASSPGTEQETQYF. The chain recombines TRBV18 with TRBJ2-5; D is ambiguous. Germline V gene data show CDR1 as KGHSH and CDR2 as LQKENI. This CDR3 is 14 amino acids long. V gave up 3 bases and J gave up 2 bases, with 10 bases separating them. The entire variable domain, with the rest obtained from reference TRBV18 and TRBJ2-5, is as follows: NAGVMQNPRHLVRRRGQEARLRCSPMKGHSHVYWYRQLPEEGLKFMVYLQKENIIDESGMPKERFSAEFPKEGPSILRIQQVVRGDSAAYFCASSPGTEQETQYFGPGTRLLVL.